This T cell receptor (beta chain) was documented in a study of shared clonotypes between healthy human individuals. Looked up from germline, CDR1 is SGHDN and CDR2 is FVKESK. V lost 2 bases, J lost 0 bases, and 8 bases stayed unmatched. The CDR3 runs to 17 residues. Selected positively for CCR7 and CD45RO-negative, naive CD8 cells excluded terminally differentiated effector memory CD45RA+ cells. Some clones are missing from TCRdb's copy, which holds only in-frame ones; the method was immunoSEQ multiplex PCR. Here the sample spans some 2.1 million clones, 80% to 95% being singletons. The V gene is TRBV14, the J gene TRBJ1-1, with 8 bases that match TRBD1. The sample comprised naive CD8+ T cells from PBMCs. The TCR was taken from a man aged 18 to 29 in good health. Some clones in this sample may be carry-over from other donors' samples. The CDR3, as DNA: TGTGCCAGCAGCCAAATAACAGGGGGGTTAATGAACACTGAAGCTTTCTTT. Translation gives CASSQITGGLMNTEAFF.